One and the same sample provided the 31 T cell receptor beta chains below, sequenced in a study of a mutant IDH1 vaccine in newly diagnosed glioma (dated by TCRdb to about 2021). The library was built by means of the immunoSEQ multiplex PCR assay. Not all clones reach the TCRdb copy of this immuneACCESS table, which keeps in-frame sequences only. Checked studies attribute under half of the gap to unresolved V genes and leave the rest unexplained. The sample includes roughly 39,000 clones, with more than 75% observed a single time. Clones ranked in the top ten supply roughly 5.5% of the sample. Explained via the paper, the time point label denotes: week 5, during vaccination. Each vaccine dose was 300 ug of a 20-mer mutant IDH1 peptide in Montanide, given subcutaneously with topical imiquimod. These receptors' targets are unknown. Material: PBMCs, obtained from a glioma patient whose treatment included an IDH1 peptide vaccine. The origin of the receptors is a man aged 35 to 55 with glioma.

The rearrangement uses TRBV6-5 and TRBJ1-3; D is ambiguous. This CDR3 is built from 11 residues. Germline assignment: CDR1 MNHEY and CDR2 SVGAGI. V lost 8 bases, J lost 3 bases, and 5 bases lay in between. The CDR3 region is CASGNGNTIYF. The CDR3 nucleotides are TGTGCCAGCGGGAATGGAAACACCATATATTTT.

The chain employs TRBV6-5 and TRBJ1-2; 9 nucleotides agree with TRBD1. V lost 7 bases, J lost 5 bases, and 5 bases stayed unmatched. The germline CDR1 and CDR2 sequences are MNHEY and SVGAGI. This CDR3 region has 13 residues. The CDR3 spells CASTEDRGYGYTF. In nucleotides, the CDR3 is TGTGCCAGCACTGAGGACAGGGGTTATGGCTACACCTTC.

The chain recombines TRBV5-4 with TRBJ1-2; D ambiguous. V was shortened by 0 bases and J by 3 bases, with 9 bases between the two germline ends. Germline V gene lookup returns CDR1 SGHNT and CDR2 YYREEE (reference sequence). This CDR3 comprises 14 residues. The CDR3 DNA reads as TGTGCCAGCAGCTTGGATAGGAGCTACTATGGCTACACCTTC. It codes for CASSLDRSYYGYTF.

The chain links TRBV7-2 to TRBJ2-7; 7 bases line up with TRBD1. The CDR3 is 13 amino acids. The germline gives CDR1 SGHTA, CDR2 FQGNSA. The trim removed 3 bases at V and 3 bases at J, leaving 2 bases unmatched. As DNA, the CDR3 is TGTGCCAGCAGCTTGGGACAGTTCTACGAGCAGTACTTC. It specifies CASSLGQFYEQYF.

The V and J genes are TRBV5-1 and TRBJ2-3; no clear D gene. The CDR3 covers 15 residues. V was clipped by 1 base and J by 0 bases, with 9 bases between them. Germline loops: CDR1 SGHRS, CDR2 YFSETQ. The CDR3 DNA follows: TGCGCCAGCAGCTTGTATCCCGACAGCACAGATACGCAGTATTTT. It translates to CASSLYPDSTDTQYF.

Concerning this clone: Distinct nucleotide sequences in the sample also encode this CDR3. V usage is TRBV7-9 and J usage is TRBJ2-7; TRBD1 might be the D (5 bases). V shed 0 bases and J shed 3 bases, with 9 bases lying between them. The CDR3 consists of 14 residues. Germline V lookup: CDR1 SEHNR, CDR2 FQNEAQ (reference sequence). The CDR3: CASSLAQGVYEQYF. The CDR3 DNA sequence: TGTGCCAGCAGCTTAGCCCAGGGCGTCTACGAGCAGTACTTC.

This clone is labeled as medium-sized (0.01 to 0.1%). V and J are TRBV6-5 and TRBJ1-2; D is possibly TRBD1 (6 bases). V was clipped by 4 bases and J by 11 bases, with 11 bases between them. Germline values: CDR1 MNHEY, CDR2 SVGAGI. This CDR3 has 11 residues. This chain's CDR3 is CASSLQGGYTF. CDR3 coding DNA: TGTGCCAGCAGTTTACAGGGAGGATACACCTTC.

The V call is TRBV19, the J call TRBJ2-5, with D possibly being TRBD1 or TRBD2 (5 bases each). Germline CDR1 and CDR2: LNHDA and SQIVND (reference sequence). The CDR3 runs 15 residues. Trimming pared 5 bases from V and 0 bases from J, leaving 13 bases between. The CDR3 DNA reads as TGTGCCAGTAGTTTATGGGACGGGTACCAAGAGACCCAGTACTTC. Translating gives CASSLWDGYQETQYF.

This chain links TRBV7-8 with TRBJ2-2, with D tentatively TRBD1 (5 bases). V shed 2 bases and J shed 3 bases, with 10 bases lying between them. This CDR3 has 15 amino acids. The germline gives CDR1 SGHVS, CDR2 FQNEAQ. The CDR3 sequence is CASSLMDTDTGELFF. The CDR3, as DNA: TGTGCCAGCAGCTTAATGGACACAGACACCGGGGAGCTGTTTTTT.

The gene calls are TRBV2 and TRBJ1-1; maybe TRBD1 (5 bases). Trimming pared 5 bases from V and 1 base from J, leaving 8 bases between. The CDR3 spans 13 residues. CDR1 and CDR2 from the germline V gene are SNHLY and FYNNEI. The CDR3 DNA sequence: TGTGCCAGCAGTTCCGGGGCGAACACTGAAGCTTTCTTT. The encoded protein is CASSSGANTEAFF. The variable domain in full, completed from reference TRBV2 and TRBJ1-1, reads EPEVTQTPSHQVTQMGQEVILRCVPISNHLYFYWYRQILGQKVEFLVSFYNNEISEKSEIFDDQFSVERPDGSNFTLKIRSTKLEDSAMYFCASSSGANTEAFFGQGTRLTVV.

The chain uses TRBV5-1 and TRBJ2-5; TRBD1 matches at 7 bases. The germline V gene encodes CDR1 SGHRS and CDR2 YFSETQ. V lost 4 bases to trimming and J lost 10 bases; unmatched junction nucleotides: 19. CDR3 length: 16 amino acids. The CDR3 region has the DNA TGCGCCAGCAGCCGAGATCAGCTGGCGCTTGACAGGGTCCAGTACTTC. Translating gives CASSRDQLALDRVQYF. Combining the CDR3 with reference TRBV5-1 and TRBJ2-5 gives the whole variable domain KAGVTQTPRYLIKTRGQQVTLSCSPISGHRSVSWYQQTPGQGLQFLFEYFSETQRNKGNFPGRFSGRQFSNSRSEMNVSTLELGDSALYLCASSRDQLALDRVQYFGPGTRLLVL.

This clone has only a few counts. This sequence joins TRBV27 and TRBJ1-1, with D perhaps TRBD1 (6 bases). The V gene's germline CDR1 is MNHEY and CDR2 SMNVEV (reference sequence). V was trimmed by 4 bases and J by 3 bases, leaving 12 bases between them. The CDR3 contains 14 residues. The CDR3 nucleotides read TGTGCCAGCAGTTCCCCAGGGGCGGACACTGAAGCTTTCTTT. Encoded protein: CASSSPGADTEAFF.

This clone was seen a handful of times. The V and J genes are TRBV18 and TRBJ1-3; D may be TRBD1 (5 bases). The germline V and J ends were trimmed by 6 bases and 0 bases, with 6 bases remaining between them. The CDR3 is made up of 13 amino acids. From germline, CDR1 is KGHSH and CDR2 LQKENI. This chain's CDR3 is CASSGGSGNTIYF. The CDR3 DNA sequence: TGTGCCAGCTCTGGGGGCTCTGGAAACACCATATATTTT.

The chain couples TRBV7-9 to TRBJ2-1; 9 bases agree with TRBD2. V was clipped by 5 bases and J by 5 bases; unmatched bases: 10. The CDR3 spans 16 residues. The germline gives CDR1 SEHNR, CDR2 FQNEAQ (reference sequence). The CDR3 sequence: CASSQGSGGHHNEQFF. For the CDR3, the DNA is TGTGCCAGCAGCCAGGGGAGCGGGGGGCACCACAATGAGCAGTTCTTC.

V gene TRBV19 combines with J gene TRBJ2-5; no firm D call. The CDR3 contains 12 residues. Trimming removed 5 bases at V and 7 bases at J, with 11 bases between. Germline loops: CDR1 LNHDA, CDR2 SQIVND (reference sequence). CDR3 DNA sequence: TGTGCCAGTAGTGTCAATAGGGTGACCCAGTACTTC. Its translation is CASSVNRVTQYF.

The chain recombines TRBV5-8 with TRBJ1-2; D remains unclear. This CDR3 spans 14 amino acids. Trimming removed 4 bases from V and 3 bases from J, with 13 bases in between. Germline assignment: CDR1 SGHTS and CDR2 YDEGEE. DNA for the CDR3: TGTGCCAGCAGCCCCGTGCGGGAATACTATGGCTACACCTTC. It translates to CASSPVREYYGYTF.

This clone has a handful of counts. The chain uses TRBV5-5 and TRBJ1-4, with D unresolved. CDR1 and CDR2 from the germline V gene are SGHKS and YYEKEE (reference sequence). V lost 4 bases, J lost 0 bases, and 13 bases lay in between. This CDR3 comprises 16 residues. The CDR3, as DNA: TGTGCCAGCAGCGAACTCCCCGGTGCAACTAATGAAAAACTGTTTTTT. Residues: CASSELPGATNEKLFF.

The CDR3 loop is CSVPGLNYNEQFF. CDR3 coding DNA: TGCAGCGTACCGGGACTCAACTACAATGAGCAGTTCTTC. The chain has TRBV29-1 and TRBJ2-1; maybe TRBD2 (6 bases). Trimming took off 6 bases at V and 3 bases at J, with 12 bases between the two ends. The CDR3 extends over 13 amino acids. CDR1 is SQVTM, CDR2 ANQGSEA, per germline.

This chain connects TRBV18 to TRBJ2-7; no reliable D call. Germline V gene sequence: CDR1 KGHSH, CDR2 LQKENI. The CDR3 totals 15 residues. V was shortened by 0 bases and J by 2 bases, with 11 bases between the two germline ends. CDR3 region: CASSPPGTAPYEQYF. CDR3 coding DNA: TGTGCCAGCTCACCACCGGGAACTGCACCCTACGAGCAGTACTTC.

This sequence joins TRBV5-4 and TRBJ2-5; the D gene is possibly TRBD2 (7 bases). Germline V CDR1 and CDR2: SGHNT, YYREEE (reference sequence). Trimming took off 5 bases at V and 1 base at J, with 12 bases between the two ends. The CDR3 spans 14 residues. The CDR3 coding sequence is TGTGCCAGCAGGGGGGGGGCTAGCCAAGAGACCCAGTACTTC. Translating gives CASRGGASQETQYF.

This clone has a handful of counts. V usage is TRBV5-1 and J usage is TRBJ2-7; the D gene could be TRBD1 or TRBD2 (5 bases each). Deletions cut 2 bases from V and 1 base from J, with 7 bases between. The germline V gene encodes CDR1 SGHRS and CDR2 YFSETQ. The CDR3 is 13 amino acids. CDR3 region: CASSFGGSYEQYF. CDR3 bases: TGCGCCAGCAGCTTTGGGGGTTCCTACGAGCAGTACTTC.

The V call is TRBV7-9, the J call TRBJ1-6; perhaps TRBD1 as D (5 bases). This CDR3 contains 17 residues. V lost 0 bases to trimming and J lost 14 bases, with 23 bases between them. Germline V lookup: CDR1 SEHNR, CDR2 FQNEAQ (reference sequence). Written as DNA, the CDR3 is TGTGCCAGCAGCTTAGCGGGACGGGACTACATATTTGGTACCCTCCACTTT. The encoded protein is CASSLAGRDYIFGTLHF.

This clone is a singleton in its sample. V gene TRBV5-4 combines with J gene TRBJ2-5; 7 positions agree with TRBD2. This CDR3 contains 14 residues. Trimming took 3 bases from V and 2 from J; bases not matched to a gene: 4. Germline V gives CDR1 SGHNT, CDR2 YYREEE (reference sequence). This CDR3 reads CASSSPGLQETQYF. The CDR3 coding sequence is TGTGCCAGCAGCTCTCCGGGACTACAAGAGACCCAGTACTTC. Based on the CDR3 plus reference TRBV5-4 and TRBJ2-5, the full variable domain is ETGVTQSPTHLIKTRGQQVTLRCSSQSGHNTVSWYQQALGQGPQFIFQYYREEENGRGNFPPRFSGLQFPNYSSELNVNALELDDSALYLCASSSPGLQETQYFGPGTRLLVL.

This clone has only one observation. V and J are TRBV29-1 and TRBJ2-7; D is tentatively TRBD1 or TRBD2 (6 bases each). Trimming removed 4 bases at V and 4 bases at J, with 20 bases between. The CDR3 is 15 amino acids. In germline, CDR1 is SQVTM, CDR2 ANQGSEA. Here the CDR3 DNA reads TGCAGCGTTGTGGACACAGGGAGGTCAACTTACGAGCAGTACTTC. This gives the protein CSVVDTGRSTYEQYF.

In nucleotides, the CDR3 is TGTGCCAGCAATGCGCAGGAGGGTGAAAAACTGTTTTTT. Protein sequence: CASNAQEGEKLFF. J is TRBJ1-4 and V is TRBV5-8; D is undetermined. Trimming shortened V by 6 bases and J by 7 bases, and 13 bases separated the two germline ends. CDR1 is SGHTS, CDR2 YDEGEE, per germline. The CDR3 length is 13 residues.

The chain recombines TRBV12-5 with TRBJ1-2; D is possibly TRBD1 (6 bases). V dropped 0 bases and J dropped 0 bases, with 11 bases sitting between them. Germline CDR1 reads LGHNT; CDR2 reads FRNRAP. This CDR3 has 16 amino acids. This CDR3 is CASGLVTQGPNYGYTF. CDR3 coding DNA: TGTGCTAGTGGTTTGGTCACACAGGGACCTAACTATGGCTACACCTTC. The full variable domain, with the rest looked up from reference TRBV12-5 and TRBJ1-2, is DARVTQTPRHKVTEMGQEVTMRCQPILGHNTVFWYRQTMMQGLELLAYFRNRAPLDDSGMPKDRFSAEMPDATLATLKIQPSEPRDSAVYFCASGLVTQGPNYGYTFGSGTRLTVV.

The CDR3 loop reads CASSMDRGLGEQYF. The CDR3 bases are TGTGCCAGCAGCATGGACAGGGGTTTAGGCGAGCAGTACTTC. This chain uses TRBV6-6 with TRBJ2-7; TRBD1 matches 9 bases. The germline V gene has CDR1 MNHNY and CDR2 SVGAGI (reference sequence). CDR3 length equals 14 residues. The trim removed 6 bases at V and 6 bases at J, leaving 9 bases unmatched.

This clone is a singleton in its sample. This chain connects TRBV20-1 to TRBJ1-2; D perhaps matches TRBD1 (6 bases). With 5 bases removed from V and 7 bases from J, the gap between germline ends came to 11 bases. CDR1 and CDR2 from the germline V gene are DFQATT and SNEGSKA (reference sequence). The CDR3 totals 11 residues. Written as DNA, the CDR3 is TGCAGTGCTCATAAAGGGGGTGGCTACACCTTC. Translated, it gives CSAHKGGGYTF.

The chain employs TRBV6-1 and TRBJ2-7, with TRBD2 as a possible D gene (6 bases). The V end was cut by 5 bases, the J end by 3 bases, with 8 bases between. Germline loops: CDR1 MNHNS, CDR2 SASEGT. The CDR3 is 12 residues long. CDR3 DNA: TGTGCCAGCAGTCTGGGGGGCTACGAGCAGTACTTC. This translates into CASSLGGYEQYF.

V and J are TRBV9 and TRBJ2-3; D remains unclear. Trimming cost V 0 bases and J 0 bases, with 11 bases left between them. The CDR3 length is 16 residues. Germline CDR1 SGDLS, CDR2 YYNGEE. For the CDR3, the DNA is TGTGCCAGCAGCGTAGGGCACAGAACAAGCACAGATACGCAGTATTTT. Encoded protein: CASSVGHRTSTDTQYF.

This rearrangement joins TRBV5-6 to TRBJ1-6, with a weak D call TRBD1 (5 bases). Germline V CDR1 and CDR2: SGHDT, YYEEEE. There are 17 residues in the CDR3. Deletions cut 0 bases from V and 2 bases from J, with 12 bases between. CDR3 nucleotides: TGTGCCAGCAGCTTGGTGGCAGGGAGGACCTATAATTCACCCCTCCACTTT. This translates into CASSLVAGRTYNSPLHF.